Below are 20 T cell receptor beta chains sequenced from a single sample in a study of shared clonotypes between healthy human individuals. Sequencing used immunoSEQ multiplex PCR; TCRdb keeps in-frame clones, though not all of them. Here the sample spans roughly 2 million clones, approximately 94% being singletons. What was sequenced was naive CD4+ T cells sorted from blood. The subset is: CD45RA+ positively selected. The receptors come from a man younger than 35 in good health.

This sequence joins TRBV18 and TRBJ2-7, with 9 bases matching TRBD1. The CDR3 is 15 residues long. Germline lookup yields CDR1 KGHSH and CDR2 LQKENI. The V segment lost 0 bases and the J segment 4 bases; nucleotides outside the gene matches: 4. The chain's CDR3 is CASSPPATGGYEQYF. CDR3 sequence (DNA): TGTGCCAGCTCACCACCGGCGACAGGGGGTTACGAGCAGTACTTC.

This clone was recorded once. This rearrangement joins TRBV10-3 to TRBJ1-6; D might be TRBD1 (5 bases). There are 14 residues in the CDR3. Deletions cut 6 bases from V and 6 bases from J, with 12 bases between. Germline CDR1 and CDR2: ENHRY and SYGVKD. The CDR3 sequence: CAIRLDSSNSPLHF. In nucleotides, the CDR3 is TGTGCCATCAGGCTCGACAGCAGTAATTCACCCCTCCACTTT.

The chain has TRBV4-1 and TRBJ2-5; D gene uncertain. The CDR3 length is 15 residues. Germline loops: CDR1 MGHRA, CDR2 YSYEKL. The germline V and J ends were trimmed by 0 bases and 5 bases, with 13 bases remaining between them. The chain's CDR3 is CASSQELSIGETQYF. The CDR3 region has the DNA TGCGCCAGCAGCCAAGAATTATCCATTGGGGAGACCCAGTACTTC.

In DNA, the CDR3 is TGTGCCAGCAGGCCCCCTCCCGGACAGGGGGCCCACGAGCAGTACTTC. Amino acids: CASRPPPGQGAHEQYF. This sequence joins TRBV28 and TRBJ2-7; 11 nucleotides line up with TRBD1. With V trimmed by 6 bases and J by 5 bases, 12 bases remained unmatched. The CDR3 spans 16 residues. Germline V gene data show CDR1 as MDHEN and CDR2 as SYDVKM.

The chain combines TRBV4-1 with TRBJ1-4; D may be TRBD1 (5 bases). V was clipped by 2 bases and J by 5 bases, with 12 bases between them. The CDR3 is 15 residues long. CDR1 and CDR2 (germline): MGHRA, YSYEKL. In DNA, the CDR3 is TGCGCCAGCAGCCAAATCGGGACGGGAAATGAAAAACTGTTTTTT. Protein sequence: CASSQIGTGNEKLFF.

The CDR3 DNA reads as TGTGCCAGCAGCTCCTTCGGGGGGTACTACATTCAGTACTTC. Its protein is CASSSFGGYYIQYF. This chain joins TRBV7-2 and TRBJ2-4, with 7 positions matching TRBD2. The germline gives CDR1 SGHTA, CDR2 FQGNSA. The V segment lost 4 bases and the J segment 8 bases; nucleotides outside the gene matches: 8. CDR3 length: 14 residues.

The chain joins TRBV10-3 to TRBJ2-5; D possibly corresponds to TRBD2 (6 bases). Per the germline V gene, CDR1 is ENHRY and CDR2 is SYGVKD. The CDR3 sequence is 15 residues long. The V and J ends lost 3 bases and 4 bases respectively, with 15 bases between them. The CDR3 region is CAISDKGLGGETQYF. The CDR3 DNA reads as TGTGCCATCAGTGATAAGGGACTGGGGGGAGAGACCCAGTACTTC.

The chain recombines TRBV21-1 with TRBJ2-3; the D call in the table, TRBD1, was not verified against the DNA. TRBV21-1 is listed as a pseudogene. The CDR3 loop spans 14 amino acids. CDR3 nucleotide sequence: TGTGCCAGCAGCAAGAGGACAGGACCAGATACGCAGTATTTT. Amino acid sequence: CASSKRTGPDTQYF.

The rearrangement links TRBV5-1 to TRBJ2-3; TRBD2 agrees at 10 bases. The CDR3 has 16 amino acids. Germline V gene data show CDR1 as SGHRS and CDR2 as YFSETQ. V shed 4 bases, J shed 3 bases, and the junction held 8 bases outside the gene matches. The CDR3 protein is CASSPGVSGGTDTQYF. CDR3 nucleotide sequence: TGCGCCAGCAGCCCGGGGGTTAGCGGGGGGACAGATACGCAGTATTTT.

This chain joins TRBV7-9 and TRBJ1-1, with 9 bases matching TRBD1. Germline V CDR1 and CDR2: SEHNR, FQNEAQ (reference sequence). The length of the CDR3 is 17 residues. The V and J ends lost 5 bases and 4 bases, in that order; junction bases with no gene match: 14. The DNA of the CDR3 is TGTGCCAGCAGCCTAAAAACAGGGGGCACGCGGAGCACTGAAGCTTTCTTT. As protein: CASSLKTGGTRSTEAFF.

The rearrangement links TRBV19 to TRBJ1-1, with 7 bases lining up with TRBD1. Germline trimming cut 4 bases from V and 4 bases from J; bases unmatched to any gene: 9. Germline V lookup: CDR1 LNHDA, CDR2 SQIVND (reference sequence). CDR3 length equals 15 residues. This CDR3 reads CASSNRGEGSTEAFF. The CDR3, as DNA: TGTGCCAGTAGTAACAGGGGTGAAGGGAGCACTGAAGCTTTCTTT.

V and J are TRBV27 and TRBJ2-7; D may be TRBD2 (6 bases). Germline CDR1 MNHEY, CDR2 SMNVEV (reference sequence). The CDR3 is 11 residues long. V was trimmed by 8 bases and J by 3 bases, leaving 8 bases between them. The CDR3 DNA follows: TGTGCCAGCGGGGGGAACTACGAGCAGTACTTC. This translates into CASGGNYEQYF.

The V call is TRBV9, the J call TRBJ1-6, with TRBD1 matching over 10 bases. Trimming removed 3 bases from V and 9 bases from J; junction bases left unmatched: 6. The V gene's germline CDR1 is SGDLS and CDR2 YYNGEE. The CDR3 consists of 15 residues. The CDR3: CASSAPGQGISPLHF. DNA for the CDR3: TGTGCCAGCAGCGCGCCGGGACAGGGGATTTCACCCCTCCACTTT.

The chain is built from TRBV10-2 and TRBJ1-3; D unclear. The CDR3 loop spans 16 amino acids. Trimming removed 4 bases from V and 4 bases from J, with 17 bases in between. CDR1 is WSHSY and CDR2 is SAAADI in the germline V gene. This CDR3 is CASSAYRAPRGNTIYF. DNA of the CDR3: TGCGCCAGCAGTGCCTATAGGGCCCCGAGAGGAAACACCATATATTTT.

The chain recombines TRBV6-5 with TRBJ1-2; 12 bases map to TRBD1. The J segment lost 5 bases and the V segment lost 5 bases, leaving 6 bases of the junction unmatched. CDR1 MNHEY and CDR2 SVGAGI come from the germline V gene. The CDR3 is 15 amino acids. Here the CDR3 reads CASSAPGQGAYGYTF. CDR3 bases: TGTGCCAGCAGTGCACCGGGACAGGGGGCGTATGGCTACACCTTC.

V usage is TRBV20-1 and J usage is TRBJ2-5; no definite D call. CDR3 length: 11 amino acids. V was shortened by 6 bases and J by 0 bases, with 5 bases between the two germline ends. Per the germline V gene, CDR1 is DFQATT and CDR2 is SNEGSKA (reference sequence). The CDR3 is CSALDQETQYF. As DNA, the CDR3 is TGCAGTGCCCTGGACCAAGAGACCCAGTACTTC.

V gene TRBV5-1 combines with J gene TRBJ1-1; D might be TRBD1 (5 bases). V gave up 4 bases and J gave up 5 bases, with 15 bases separating them. The germline CDR1 and CDR2 sequences are SGHRS and YFSETQ. The CDR3 loop spans 14 amino acids. The CDR3 nucleotides read TGCGCCAGCAGCCTCCCCGGCGGGGGGACTGAAGCTTTCTTT. Its protein is CASSLPGGGTEAFF.

The chain links TRBV5-4 to TRBJ2-1; 8 bases agree with TRBD1. From germline, CDR1 is SGHNT and CDR2 YYREEE (reference sequence). The CDR3 extends over 14 amino acids. V lost 4 bases to trimming and J lost 6 bases; unmatched junction nucleotides: 6. CDR3 sequence reads: CASSVTGAGNEQFF. Here the CDR3 DNA reads TGTGCCAGCAGCGTGACAGGGGCCGGCAATGAGCAGTTCTTC.

In its sample, this clone was seen once. CDR3 in DNA: TGTGCCAGCAGTTTAGAGGTAGACTACGAGCAGTACTTC. Translated, it gives CASSLEVDYEQYF. The V gene is TRBV28, the J gene TRBJ2-7, with D hard to call. The germline V gene has CDR1 MDHEN and CDR2 SYDVKM. V was cut by 2 bases and J by 3 bases, with 8 bases left in between. This CDR3 contains 13 residues.

V gene TRBV25-1 combines with J gene TRBJ1-6; 7 bases map to TRBD1. With 2 bases clipped from V and 10 bases from J, the junction kept 11 bases outside the gene matches. The CDR3 sequence is 16 residues long. CDR1 MGHDK and CDR2 SYGVNS come from the germline V gene. CDR3 nucleotides: TGTGCCAGCAGTGAAGCAGGGGGAGCGATTTGGTCACCCCTCCACTTT. This gives the protein CASSEAGGAIWSPLHF.